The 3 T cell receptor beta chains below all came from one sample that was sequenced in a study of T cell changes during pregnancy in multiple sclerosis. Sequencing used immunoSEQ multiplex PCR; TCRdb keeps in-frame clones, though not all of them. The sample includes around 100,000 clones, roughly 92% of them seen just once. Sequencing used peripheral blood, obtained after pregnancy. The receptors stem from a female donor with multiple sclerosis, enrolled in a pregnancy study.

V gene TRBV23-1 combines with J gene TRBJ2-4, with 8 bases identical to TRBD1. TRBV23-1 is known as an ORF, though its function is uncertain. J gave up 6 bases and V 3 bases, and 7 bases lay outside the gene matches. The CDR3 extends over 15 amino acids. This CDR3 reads CASSQGVGQGNIQYF. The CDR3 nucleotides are TGCGCCAGCAGTCAGGGGGTTGGACAGGGAAACATTCAGTACTTC.

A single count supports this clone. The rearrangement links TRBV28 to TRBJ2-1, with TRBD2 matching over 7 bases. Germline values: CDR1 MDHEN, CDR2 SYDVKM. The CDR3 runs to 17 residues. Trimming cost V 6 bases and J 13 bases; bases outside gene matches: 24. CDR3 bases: TGTGCCAGCAGCCCACCCCTCTCGGGACTAAGTACAATGAGTCAGTTCTTC. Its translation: CASSPPLSGLSTMSQFF. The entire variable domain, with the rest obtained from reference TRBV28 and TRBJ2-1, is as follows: DVKVTQSSRYLVKRTGEKVFLECVQDMDHENMFWYRQDPGLGLRLIYFSYDVKMKEKGDIPEGYSVSREKKERFSLILESASTNQTSMYLCASSPPLSGLSTMSQFFGPGTRLTVL.

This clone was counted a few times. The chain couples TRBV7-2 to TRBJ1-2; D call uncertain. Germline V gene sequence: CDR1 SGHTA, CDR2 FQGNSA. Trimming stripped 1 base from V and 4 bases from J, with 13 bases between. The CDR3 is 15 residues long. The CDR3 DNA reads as TGTGCCAGCAGCTTAGAGGCGGGGTCTACCTATGGCTACACCTTC. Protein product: CASSLEAGSTYGYTF.